This T cell receptor beta chain derives from a study of identical twins. Points from the study as a whole: The study drew conclusions from cross-sectional statistical analysis, not from following the same donors. The abundant beta clonotypes from cord blood had fewer insertions, and memory repertoires had none of this. Beta out-of-frame twin sharing showed a weaker excess.

In TCRdb, the 5' RACE reads were re-called with MiXCR into one record per CDR3 protein. The data show more than 1.5 million distinct CDR3 sequences, around 33% seen once. On this clonotype itself: The target antigen is unknown.

The CDR3 totals 15 residues. CDR1 and CDR2 (germline): MDHEN, SYDVKM. The chain recombines TRBV28 with TRBJ2-4; D may be TRBD1 (5 bases). The DNA end lines up better with TRBJ2-7; the J call may be wrong. Material: cord blood. This sequence was found in a newborn girl in good health. CDR3 amino acids: CASSRVGQGINEQYF. CDR3 sequence (DNA): TGTGCCAGCAGTCGGGTGGGGCAGGGAATCAACGAGCAGTACTTC.